These T cell receptor beta chains were read from a single sample in a study of T cell changes during pregnancy in multiple sclerosis. Produced via immunoSEQ multiplex PCR; TCRdb's table is partial and in-frame only. The repertoire holds some 110,000 clones, with approximately 90% as singletons. This sample comprised peripheral blood, obtained in the third trimester of pregnancy. Receptors were obtained from a female donor with multiple sclerosis, enrolled in a pregnancy study. The CDR3 runs from the conserved cysteine through the conserved F or W. The D gene is left open where the match is weak. Some rows have no size entry. The others give once, few or many, or a class for an expanded clone.

TRBD1 TRBJ1-2 TRBV6-6 few CASSYSPKTGGGYTF TGTGCCAGCAGTTACTCCCCAAAGACAGGGGGCGGCTACACCTTC
TRBD2 TRBJ2-7 TRBV27 once CASSLLAGGYEQYF TGTGCCAGCAGTTTATTAGCGGGGGGCTACGAGCAGTACTTC
NA TRBJ1-3 TRBV30 NA CARSVSGNTIYF TGTGCACGGTCCGTCTCTGGAAACACCATATATTTT
NA TRBJ1-2 TRBV6-1 NA CASSEDGYPLTRYTF TGTGCCAGCAGTGAAGACGGGTACCCCTTGACTCGCTACACCTTC
TRBD2 TRBJ2-3 TRBV27 NA CASSFNGEGTQYF TGTGCCAGCAGTTTCAACGGGGAGGGTACGCAGTATTTT
NA TRBJ1-5 TRBV30 NA CAWSVSTGGPQHF TGTGCCTGGAGCGTTTCCACGGGGGGGCCCCAGCATTTT
TRBD1 TRBJ1-2 TRBV25-1 NA CASSGQGDNYGYTF TGTGCCAGCAGTGGGCAGGGGGACAACTATGGCTACACCTTC
TRBD1 TRBJ1-5 TRBV19 NA CASKGTVHSNQPQHF TGTGCCAGTAAAGGGACAGTACATAGCAATCAGCCCCAGCATTTT
NA TRBJ1-1 TRBV9 NA CASSGLGGTEAFF TGTGCCAGCAGCGGTCTGGGGGGCACTGAAGCTTTCTTT
NA TRBJ1-1 TRBV30 NA CAWSDIQNMNTEAFF TGTGCCTGGTCAGACATTCAAAATATGAACACTGAAGCTTTCTTT
TRBD2 TRBJ2-7 TRBV27 NA CASSWLRTSGNEQYF TGTGCCAGCAGTTGGCTACGGACTAGCGGAAACGAGCAGTACTTC